The clone carrying this TCR beta chain appeared a few times. The data originate from a study of blood T cells in healthy people across ages. The V gene lost 3 bases and the J gene lost 0 bases, with 12 bases spanning the gap. This CDR3 is 16 amino acids long. Germline V lookup: CDR1 SGHTA, CDR2 FQGNSA. A second PCR of about 7 to 12 cycles used a sample-barcoded 5' primer and a J-beta primer mix. TCRdb reprocessed the 5' RACE reads via MiXCR and lists one record per CDR3 protein. This table has 800,000 to 1,300,000 distinct CDR3 sequences, approximately 25% appearing once. A further study also used this sample, focusing on T cells of mothers and their children.

This TCR was recovered from a girl aged 2 to 9 in good health. The chain recombines TRBV7-2 with TRBJ1-3; the D gene is possibly TRBD1 (6 bases). The sequencing input was blood. In nucleotides, the CDR3 is TGTGCCAGCAGCTTTCAGGGGACTAACTCTGGAAACACCATATATTTT. The encoded protein is CASSFQGTNSGNTIYF.